This TCR beta chain was recovered during a study of Ad26.COV2.S vaccination and SARS-CoV-2 variants. The treatment was: around 19 received Ad26.COV2.S at low or high dose, single or two shots; 5 received placebo; per-sample allocation not given. Collection of the samples took place on day 63 after the first injection of vaccine or placebo. Details on this clone: Its antigen is as yet unknown.

This CDR3 is 14 amino acids long. V lost 5 bases to trimming and J lost 5 bases; unmatched junction nucleotides: 8. Per germline, CDR1 KGHSH and CDR2 LQKENI. This table comes from immunoSEQ multiplex PCR, and its TCRdb copy is limited to in-frame clones, with some not included. The sample yields approximately 340,000 clones, about 85% seen once. Study outcomes and limitations: It is possible that the TCR breadth and depth analyses underestimated the total T cell responses.

The chain couples TRBV18 to TRBJ1-1; 7 nucleotides line up with TRBD1. The sample here was peripheral blood, taken in a trial of Ad26.COV2.S vaccine versus placebo. The receptor's source is a person between 18 and 59 years old who received the Ad26.COV2.S COVID-19 vaccine or a placebo. The CDR3 DNA reads as TGTGCCAGCTCATTGGGACAGACGGGGACTGAAGCTTTCTTT. It specifies CASSLGQTGTEAFF.